The clone carrying this T cell receptor beta chain has only a few counts. The antigen remains undetermined. There are 13 residues in the CDR3. The V gene end was trimmed by 6 bases and the J gene end by 8 bases; junction bases not matched to a gene: 7. This record belongs to a study of post-analysis software for immune sequencing data. Study-wide context: Some patients lacked subtype; others had relapsing-remitting, secondary progressive or progressive-relapsing disease. Study results and caveats: For normalized Chao1 diversity, multiple sclerosis patients scored significantly lower than controls did. Compared with controls, patients had more of roughly 5 TRBV segments, including TRBV5-6, TRBV5-1 and TRBV20-1.

Sequencing libraries made from TCR beta cDNA carried unique molecular identifiers. Yield was some 540,000 cDNA molecules from around 1 to 10 million T cells. Each CDR3 protein gets one entry after TCRdb re-called the PCR reads with MiXCR. The repertoire consists of about 800,000 distinct CDR3 sequences, with about 32% occurring once and the leading ten covering around 0.55%. V is TRBV12-3 or TRBV12-4 and J is TRBJ1-2, with TRBD1 matching 9 bases. Sequenced material: blood. This TCR derives from a girl aged 5 to 17 with multiple sclerosis. CDR3: CASRGGTGQGYTF. In nucleotides, the CDR3 is TGTGCCAGCAGGGGAGGGACAGGGCAAGGCTACACCTTC.